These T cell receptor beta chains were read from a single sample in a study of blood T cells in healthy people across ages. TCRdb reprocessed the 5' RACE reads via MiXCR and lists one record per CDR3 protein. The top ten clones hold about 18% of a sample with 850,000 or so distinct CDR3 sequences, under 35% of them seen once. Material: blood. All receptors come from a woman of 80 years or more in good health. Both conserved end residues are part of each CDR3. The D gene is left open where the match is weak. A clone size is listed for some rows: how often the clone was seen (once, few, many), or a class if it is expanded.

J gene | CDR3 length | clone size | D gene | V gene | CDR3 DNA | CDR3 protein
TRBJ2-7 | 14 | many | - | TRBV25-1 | TGTGCCAGCAGGGGAACGACAGGCTCCTACGAGCAGTACTTC | CASRGTTGSYEQYF
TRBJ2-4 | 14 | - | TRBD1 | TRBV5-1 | TGCGCCAGCAGCGCGGGACAGGTTAAAAACATTCAGTACTTC | CASSAGQVKNIQYF
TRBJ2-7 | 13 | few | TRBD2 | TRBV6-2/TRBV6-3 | TGTGCCAGCACGGATGGGACTAGCTACGAGCAGTACTTC | CASTDGTSYEQYF
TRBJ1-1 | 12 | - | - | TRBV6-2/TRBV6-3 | TGTGCCATGGCGGCTCCGAACACTGAAGCTTTCTTT | CAMAAPNTEAFF
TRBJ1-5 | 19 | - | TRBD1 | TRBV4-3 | TGCGCCAGCAGCCAAGATCTGCGACAGGGGCCGATCAGCAATCAGCCCCAGCATTTT | CASSQDLRQGPISNQPQHF
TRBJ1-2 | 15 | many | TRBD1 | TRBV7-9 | TGTGCCAGCAGCTCTCCCGAGACAGGGAACTATGGCTACACCTTC | CASSSPETGNYGYTF
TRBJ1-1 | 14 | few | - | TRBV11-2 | TGTGCCAGCAGCGCTGGACACCAGAACACTGAAGCTTTCTTT | CASSAGHQNTEAFF
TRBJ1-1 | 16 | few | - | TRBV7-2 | TGTGCCAGCAGCCAACGCGCTCGGGGCTCCGGCACTGAAGCTTTCTTT | CASSQRARGSGTEAFF
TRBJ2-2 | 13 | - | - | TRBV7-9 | TGTGCCAGCAACTTTCAGGGGACCGGGGAGCTGTTTTTT | CASNFQGTGELFF
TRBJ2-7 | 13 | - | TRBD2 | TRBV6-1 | TGTGCCAGCAGCGCGACTAGCCACTACGAGCAGTACTTC | CASSATSHYEQYF
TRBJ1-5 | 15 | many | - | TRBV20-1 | TGCAGTGCTAGAGGGGGCTTGGGTAGCAATCAGCCCCAGCATTTT | CSARGGLGSNQPQHF
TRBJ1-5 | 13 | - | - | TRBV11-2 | TGTGCCAGCAGCTTAGGACTAGATCAGCCCCAGCATTTT | CASSLGLDQPQHF
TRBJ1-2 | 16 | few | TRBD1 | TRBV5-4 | TGTGCCAGCAGCTTAGTGGGGCAGGGGGGGAACTATGGCTACACCTTC | CASSLVGQGGNYGYTF
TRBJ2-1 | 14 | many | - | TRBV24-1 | TGTGCCACCAGTTCCGCGGGGCTCGCGAATGAGCAGTTCTTC | CATSSAGLANEQFF
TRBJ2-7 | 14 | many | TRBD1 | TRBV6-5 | TGTGCCAGCAAAAAAGGGACAGGGCCCTACGAGCAGTACTTC | CASKKGTGPYEQYF
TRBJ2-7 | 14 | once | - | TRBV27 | TGTGCCAGCAGCGTAGGGGCACCCACACGGGAGCAGTACTTC | CASSVGAPTREQYF
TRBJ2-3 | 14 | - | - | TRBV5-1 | TGCGCCAGCAGCTGGCGGTCCCTAGGGGATACGCAGTATTTT | CASSWRSLGDTQYF
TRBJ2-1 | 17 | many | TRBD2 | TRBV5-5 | TGTGCCAGCAGCTTGTCCTTTACTAGCGGGGGTTCCAATGAGCAGTTCTTC | CASSLSFTSGGSNEQFF
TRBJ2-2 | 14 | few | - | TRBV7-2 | TGTGCCAGCAGTGCGAGCCTGGGGGCCGGGGAGCTGTTTTTT | CASSASLGAGELFF
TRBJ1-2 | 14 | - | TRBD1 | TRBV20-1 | TGCAGTGCTATCGCGGGACAGGGAGACTATGGCTACACCTTC | CSAIAGQGDYGYTF
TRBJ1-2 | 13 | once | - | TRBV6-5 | TGTGCCAGCGGGCCAGGGGCAAGCTATGGCTACACCTTC | CASGPGASYGYTF
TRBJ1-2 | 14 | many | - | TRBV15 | TGTGCCACCAGCAGAGATCTGGGAGTAGGTGGCTACACCTTC | CATSRDLGVGGYTF
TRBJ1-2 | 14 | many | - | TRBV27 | TGTGCCAGCAGTTTACGCGGGGCGGGGGATGGCTACACCTTC | CASSLRGAGDGYTF
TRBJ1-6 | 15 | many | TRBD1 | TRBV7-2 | TGTGCCAGCAGCAGAACCGGGACAGGGGGTTCACCCCTCCACTTT | CASSRTGTGGSPLHF
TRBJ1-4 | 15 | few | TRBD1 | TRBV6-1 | TGTGCCAGCAGTGTACCAGGGGGCGGGGGGGAAAAACTGTTTTTT | CASSVPGGGGEKLFF
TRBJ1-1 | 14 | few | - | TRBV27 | TGTGCCAGCAGTTTTTTGATGGGATCCACTGAAGCTTTCTTT | CASSFLMGSTEAFF
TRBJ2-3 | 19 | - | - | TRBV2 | TGTGCCAGCAGTAAGGGGGGCCTCTTCGCGAGGATTAGCACAGATACGCAGTATTTT | CASSKGGLFARISTDTQYF
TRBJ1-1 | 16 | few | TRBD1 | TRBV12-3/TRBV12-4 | TGTGCCAGCAGTTTATCCGGGACAGGGATCGGAACTGAAGCTTTCTTT | CASSLSGTGIGTEAFF
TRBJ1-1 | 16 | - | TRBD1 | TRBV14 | TGTGCCAGCAGCCAATTCCCTACAGGGGTCAGGGCTGAAGCTTTCTTT | CASSQFPTGVRAEAFF
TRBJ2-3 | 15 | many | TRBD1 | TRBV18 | TGTGCCAGCTCACCAGGGACAGGGCGAGTAGATACGCAGTATTTT | CASSPGTGRVDTQYF
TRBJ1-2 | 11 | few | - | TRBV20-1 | TGCAGTGCTAGTCTTACCTATGGCTACACCTTC | CSASLTYGYTF
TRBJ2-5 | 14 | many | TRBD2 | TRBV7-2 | TGTGCCAGCAGCTTTGTGGCGGGGGGAGAGACCCAGTACTTC | CASSFVAGGETQYF
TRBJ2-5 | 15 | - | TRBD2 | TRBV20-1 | TGCAGTGCTACTTGGACTAGCGGGAGCCAAGGGACCCAGTACTTC | CSATWTSGSQGTQYF
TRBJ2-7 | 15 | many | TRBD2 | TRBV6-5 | TGTGCCAGCAGTTCTAGCGGGGGGGAATCCTACGAGCAGTACTTC | CASSSSGGESYEQYF
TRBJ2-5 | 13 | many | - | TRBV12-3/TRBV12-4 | TGTGCCAGCAGACGAACTAGTCAGGAGACCCAGTACTTC | CASRRTSQETQYF
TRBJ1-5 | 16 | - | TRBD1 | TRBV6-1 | TGTGCCAGCAGACCCCGACAGGGGGCTCGCAATCAGCCCCAGCATTTT | CASRPRQGARNQPQHF
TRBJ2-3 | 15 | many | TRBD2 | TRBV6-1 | TGTGCCAGCACCCTCGAGCGGGGGATTGCAGATACGCAGTATTTT | CASTLERGIADTQYF
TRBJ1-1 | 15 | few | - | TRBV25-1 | TGTGCCAGCAGTGAAGGTTGGACTACTAACACTGAAGCTTTCTTT | CASSEGWTTNTEAFF
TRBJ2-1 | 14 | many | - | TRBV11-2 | TGTGCCGTGGGGGTAATGGGATTTTACAATGAGCAGTTCTTC | CAVGVMGFYNEQFF
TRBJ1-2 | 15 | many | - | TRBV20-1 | TGCAGTGCTAGAATCCGCCAGTTAGCTAACTATGGCTACACCTTC | CSARIRQLANYGYTF
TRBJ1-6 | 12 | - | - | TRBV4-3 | TGCGCCAGCAGACCGAATAGGGGACCCCTCCACTTT | CASRPNRGPLHF
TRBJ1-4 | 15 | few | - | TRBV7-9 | TGTGCCAGCAGCTTAGCCGAAGTGGGTAATGAAAAACTGTTTTTT | CASSLAEVGNEKLFF
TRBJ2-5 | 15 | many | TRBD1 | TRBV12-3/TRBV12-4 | TGTGCCAGCAGTCGCGGGACAGGGGGAACGGAGACCCAGTACTTC | CASSRGTGGTETQYF
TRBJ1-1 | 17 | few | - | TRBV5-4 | TGTGCCAGCAGCTTGGGGACATTGAGGACCGTGAACACTGAAGCTTTCTTT | CASSLGTLRTVNTEAFF
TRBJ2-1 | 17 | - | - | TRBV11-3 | TGTGCCAGCAGCTCCTCTCTAGCGAAAAGGGCCTACAATGAGCAGTTCTTC | CASSSSLAKRAYNEQFF
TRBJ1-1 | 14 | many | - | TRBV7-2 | TGTGCCAGCAGCTTAGTACAGGGTAACACTGAAGCTTTCTTT | CASSLVQGNTEAFF
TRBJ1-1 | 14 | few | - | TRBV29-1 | TGCAGCGTTGAAGATGGGGCCCAGGGCACTGAAGCTTTCTTT | CSVEDGAQGTEAFF
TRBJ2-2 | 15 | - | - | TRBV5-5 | TGTGCCAGCAGCTTGTATGCTCGAAACACCGGGGAGCTGTTTTTT | CASSLYARNTGELFF
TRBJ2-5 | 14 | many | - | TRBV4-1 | TGCGCCAGCAGCCAAGTGGGCAGGGAAGAGACCCAGTACTTC | CASSQVGREETQYF
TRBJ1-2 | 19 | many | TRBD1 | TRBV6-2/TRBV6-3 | TGTGCCAGCAGTTACTCGAAAATGGGGGCCCGACAGGGGCTCTATGGCTACACCTTC | CASSYSKMGARQGLYGYTF
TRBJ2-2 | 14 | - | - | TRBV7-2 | TGTGCCAGTGCCCCGGGCCCCCGGAGCGGGGAGCTGTTTTTT | CASAPGPRSGELFF
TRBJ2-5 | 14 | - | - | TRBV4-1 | TGCGCCAGCAGCCGCGACAGTGGTTTGGAGACCCAGTACTTC | CASSRDSGLETQYF
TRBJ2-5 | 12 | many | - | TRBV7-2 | TGTGCCAGCAGCTTAGTTCCCGAGACCCAGTACTTC | CASSLVPETQYF